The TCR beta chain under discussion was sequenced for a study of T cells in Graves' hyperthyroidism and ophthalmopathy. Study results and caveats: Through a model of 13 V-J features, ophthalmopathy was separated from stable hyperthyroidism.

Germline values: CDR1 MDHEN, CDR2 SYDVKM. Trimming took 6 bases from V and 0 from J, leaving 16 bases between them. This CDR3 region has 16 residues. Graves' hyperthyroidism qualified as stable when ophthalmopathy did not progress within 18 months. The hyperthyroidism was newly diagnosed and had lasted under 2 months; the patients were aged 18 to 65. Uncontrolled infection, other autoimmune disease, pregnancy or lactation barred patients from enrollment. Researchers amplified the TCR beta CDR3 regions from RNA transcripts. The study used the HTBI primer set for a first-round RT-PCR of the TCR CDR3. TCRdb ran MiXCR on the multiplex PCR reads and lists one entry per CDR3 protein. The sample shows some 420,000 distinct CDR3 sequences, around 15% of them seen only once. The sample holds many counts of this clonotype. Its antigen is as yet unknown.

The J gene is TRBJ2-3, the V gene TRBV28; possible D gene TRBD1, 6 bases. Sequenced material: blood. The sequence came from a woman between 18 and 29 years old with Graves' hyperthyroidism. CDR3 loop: CASSPRGSSSTDTQYF. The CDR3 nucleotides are TGTGCCAGCAGCCCCAGGGGATCCTCTAGCACAGATACGCAGTATTTT.